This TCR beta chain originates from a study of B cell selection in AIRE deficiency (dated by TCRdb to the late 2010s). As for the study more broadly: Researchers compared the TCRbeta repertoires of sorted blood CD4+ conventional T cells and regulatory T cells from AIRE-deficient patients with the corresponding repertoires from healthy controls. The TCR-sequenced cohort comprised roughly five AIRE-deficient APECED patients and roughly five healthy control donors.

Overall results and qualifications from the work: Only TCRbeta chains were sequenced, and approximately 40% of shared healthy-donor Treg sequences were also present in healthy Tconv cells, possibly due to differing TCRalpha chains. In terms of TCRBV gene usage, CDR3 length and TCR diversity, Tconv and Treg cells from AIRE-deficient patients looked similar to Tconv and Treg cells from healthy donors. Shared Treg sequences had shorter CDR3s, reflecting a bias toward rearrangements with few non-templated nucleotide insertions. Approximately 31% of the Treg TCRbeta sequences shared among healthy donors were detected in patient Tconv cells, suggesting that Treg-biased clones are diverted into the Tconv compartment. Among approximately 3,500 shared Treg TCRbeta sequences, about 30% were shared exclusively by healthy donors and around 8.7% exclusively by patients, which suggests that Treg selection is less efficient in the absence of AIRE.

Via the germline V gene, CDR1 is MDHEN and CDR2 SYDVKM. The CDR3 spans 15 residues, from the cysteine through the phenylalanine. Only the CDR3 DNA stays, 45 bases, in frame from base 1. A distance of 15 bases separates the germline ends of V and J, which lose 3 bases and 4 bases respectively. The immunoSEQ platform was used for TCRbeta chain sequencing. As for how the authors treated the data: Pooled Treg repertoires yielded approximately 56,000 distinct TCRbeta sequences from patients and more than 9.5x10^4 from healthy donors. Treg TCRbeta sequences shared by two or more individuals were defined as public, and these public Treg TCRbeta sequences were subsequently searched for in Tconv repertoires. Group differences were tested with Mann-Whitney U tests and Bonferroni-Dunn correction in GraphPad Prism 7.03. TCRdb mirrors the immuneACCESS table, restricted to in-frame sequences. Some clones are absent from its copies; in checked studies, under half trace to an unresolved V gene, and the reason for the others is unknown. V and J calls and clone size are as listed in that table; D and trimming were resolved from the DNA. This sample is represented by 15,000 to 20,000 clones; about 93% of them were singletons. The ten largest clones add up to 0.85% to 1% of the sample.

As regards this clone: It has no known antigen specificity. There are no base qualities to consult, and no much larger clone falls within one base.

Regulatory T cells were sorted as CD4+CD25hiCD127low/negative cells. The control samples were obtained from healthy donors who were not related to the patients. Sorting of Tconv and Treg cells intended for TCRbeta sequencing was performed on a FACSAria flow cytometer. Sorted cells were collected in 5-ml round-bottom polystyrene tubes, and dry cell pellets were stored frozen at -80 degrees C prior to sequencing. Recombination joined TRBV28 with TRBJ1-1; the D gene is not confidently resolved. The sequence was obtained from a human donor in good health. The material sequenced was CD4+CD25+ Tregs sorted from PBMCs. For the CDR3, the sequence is CASSFVRGRSTEAFF. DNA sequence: TGTGCCAGCAGTTTTGTAAGAGGGAGGTCCACTGAAGCTTTCTTT.